One sample yielded the 28 T cell receptor beta chains listed below, sequenced in a study of beta chain features in type 1 diabetes. The study's findings and limits: There was a moderate but significant shortening of TCRB CDR3s in all four CD4+ subsets of Type 1 diabetes patients.

Of the isolated RNA, all was reverse transcribed, and so the sequenced material was expressed TCRB transcripts. The protocol was immunoSEQ multiplex PCR, while the TCRdb copy is restricted to in-frame clones and leaves out a portion. The data contain 600,000 or so clones, around 12% of them seen just once; the ten biggest clones take up 0.09% to 0.15%. The antigens for these receptors are not known. Material: naive CD4+ T cells from blood. Receptor source: a man aged 25 to 45 with type 1 diabetes.

This clone was observed a few times. The rearrangement uses TRBV9 and TRBJ1-2; the D gene is possibly TRBD1 (5 bases). The ends were cut back, 5 bases at V and 3 bases at J, with 11 bases in the middle. Germline V CDR1 and CDR2: SGDLS, YYNGEE. CDR3 length equals 13 residues. The CDR3 here is CASRGEGYYGYTF. CDR3 nucleotide sequence: TGTGCCAGCAGAGGGGAGGGGTACTATGGCTACACCTTC.

The chain uses TRBV18 and TRBJ2-5, with D perhaps matching TRBD1 (6 bases). Trimming took off 3 bases at V and 6 bases at J, with 20 bases between the two ends. From germline, CDR1 is KGHSH and CDR2 LQKENI. This CDR3 has 16 residues. Written as DNA, the CDR3 is TGTGCCAGCTCACCCCCGCCCCCAGGGGTTATGAAGACCCAGTACTTC. Protein sequence: CASSPPPPGVMKTQYF.

This chain connects TRBV19 to TRBJ1-5; 8 bases are shared with TRBD1. CDR1 and CDR2 from the germline V gene are LNHDA and SQIVND (reference sequence). The CDR3 is 14 residues long. Losses at the gene ends were 7 bases for V and 7 bases for J; bases not matched to a gene: 9. In DNA, the CDR3 is TGTGCCAGTACCCTGACAGGGGATCAGCAGCCCCAGCATTTT. Protein sequence: CASTLTGDQQPQHF.

This chain connects TRBV6-5 to TRBJ1-4; D unclear. V gave up 0 bases and J gave up 8 bases, with 10 bases separating them. This CDR3 contains 14 residues. CDR1 is MNHEY and CDR2 is SVGAGI in the germline V gene. The CDR3 is CASSYSAAGEKLFF. The CDR3 DNA reads TGTGCCAGCAGTTACTCGGCCGCGGGGGAAAAACTGTTTTTT.

This clone appeared a few times. The V call is TRBV28, the J call TRBJ2-3; the D is unclear. CDR3 length equals 12 residues. Germline values: CDR1 MDHEN, CDR2 SYDVKM. The CDR3: CVSRGDGYTQYF. The CDR3 region has the DNA TGTGTGAGCAGAGGTGACGGGTATACGCAGTATTTT.

This clone was recorded a few times. This sequence joins TRBV10-3 and TRBJ1-1, with TRBD1 matching 8 bases. CDR1 and CDR2 (germline): ENHRY, SYGVKD. CDR3 length equals 14 residues. V dropped 7 bases and J dropped 4; count of bases not matched to a gene: 8. CDR3 sequence reads: CAIKGQGEVTEAFF. CDR3 nucleotides: TGTGCCATCAAAGGACAGGGCGAGGTCACTGAAGCTTTCTTT.

The chain joins TRBV7-9 to TRBJ2-3; no definite D call. With 0 bases removed from V and 2 bases from J, the gap between germline ends came to 6 bases. CDR3 length: 14 amino acids. Germline CDR1 SEHNR, CDR2 FQNEAQ (reference sequence). DNA of the CDR3: TGTGCCAGCAGCTTAGCGCTATCCACAGATACGCAGTATTTT. Amino acids: CASSLALSTDTQYF.

There are a few counts of this clone. At the DNA level, this CDR3 is encoded by other sequences in the same sample as well. The chain joins TRBV5-1 to TRBJ2-5; 12 positions agree with TRBD2. The CDR3 spans 16 residues. V shed 4 bases, J shed 1 base, and the junction held 5 bases outside the gene matches. Germline assignment: CDR1 SGHRS and CDR2 YFSETQ. The CDR3 bases are TGCGCCAGCAGCCCGCTAGCGGGGGGGTCCCAAGAGACCCAGTACTTC. This gives the protein CASSPLAGGSQETQYF.

This rearrangement joins TRBV18 to TRBJ1-2; no reliable D call. V shed 4 bases and J shed 4 bases, with 10 bases lying between them. In germline, CDR1 is KGHSH, CDR2 LQKENI. This CDR3 is 13 amino acids long. In DNA, the CDR3 is TGTGCCAGCTCACAAGGTCAGATCTATGGCTACACCTTC. It specifies CASSQGQIYGYTF.

The CDR3 region is CASGWRVGNTGELFF. The CDR3 bases are TGTGCTAGTGGTTGGAGGGTGGGGAACACCGGGGAGCTGTTTTTT. The V call is TRBV12-5, the J call TRBJ2-2; tentatively, D is TRBD2 (6 bases). CDR1 and CDR2 from the germline V gene are LGHNT and FRNRAP. The CDR3 is 15 amino acids. V lost 4 bases to trimming and J lost 1 base, with 10 bases between them.

The rearrangement uses TRBV5-6 and TRBJ2-5, with D perhaps TRBD1 (6 bases). In germline, CDR1 is SGHDT, CDR2 YYEEEE. The CDR3 runs to 14 residues. Trimming pared 0 bases from V and 2 bases from J, leaving 8 bases between. The CDR3 nucleotides are TGTGCCAGCAGCTTGGGACAGGCTCAAGAGACCCAGTACTTC. Its protein product is CASSLGQAQETQYF.

This clone was detected a few times. V and J are TRBV2 and TRBJ2-5, with 7 bases aligning to TRBD1. Germline V gene lookup returns CDR1 SNHLY and CDR2 FYNNEI. The CDR3 runs 15 residues. V gave up 6 bases and J gave up 2 bases; unmatched junction bases: 9. The CDR3 reads CASRAQGMPQETQYF. The DNA of the CDR3 is TGTGCCAGCAGGGCACAGGGGATGCCGCAAGAGACCCAGTACTTC.

The chain carries TRBV6-5 and TRBJ1-3; a weak D match, TRBD1 (5 bases). The ends were cut back, 2 bases at V and 0 bases at J, with 11 bases in the middle. Germline CDR1 reads MNHEY; CDR2 reads SVGAGI. There are 16 residues in the CDR3. CDR3 sequence: CASSYGGASSGNTIYF. CDR3 nucleotide sequence: TGTGCCAGCAGTTACGGGGGTGCCAGCTCTGGAAACACCATATATTTT.

The CDR3 loop is CASSSLPGDLGQPQHF. The CDR3 DNA sequence: TGCGCCAGCAGCAGTTTACCAGGGGATTTGGGTCAGCCCCAGCATTTT. The V call is TRBV5-1, the J call TRBJ1-5; tentative D call: TRBD1 (6 bases). The length of the CDR3 is 16 residues. V lost 4 bases and J 6 bases, leaving 20 bases between the germline ends. From germline, CDR1 is SGHRS and CDR2 YFSETQ.

CDR3 region: CASSGPGQGENGYTF. The CDR3 coding sequence is TGTGCCAGCAGCGGACCGGGACAAGGGGAGAATGGCTACACCTTC. The gene calls are TRBV21-1 and TRBJ1-2; the D call in the table, TRBD1, was not verified against the DNA. TRBV21-1 is annotated as a pseudogene. CDR3 length: 15 residues.

The rearrangement links TRBV28 to TRBJ2-2; a weak D match, TRBD2 (5 bases). Deletions cut 7 bases from V and 5 bases from J, with 17 bases between. The germline V gene encodes CDR1 MDHEN and CDR2 SYDVKM. The CDR3 totals 15 residues. In nucleotides, the CDR3 is TGTGCCAGCATAACCCGGACTCCTCAGACCGGGGAGCTGTTTTTT. Translation gives CASITRTPQTGELFF.

This clone has only a few counts. The chain joins TRBV28 to TRBJ1-6; 7 bases line up with TRBD1. CDR1 MDHEN and CDR2 SYDVKM come from the germline V gene. J gave up 7 bases and V 2 bases, and 2 bases lay outside the gene matches. The CDR3 totals 14 residues. The CDR3 reads CASSLRGPNSPLHF. CDR3 nucleotides: TGTGCCAGCAGTTTAAGGGGGCCCAATTCACCCCTCCACTTT.

This clone was counted a few times. The chain couples TRBV11-3 to TRBJ2-2; D is uncertain. The germline V gene encodes CDR1 SGHNT and CDR2 YENEEA. This CDR3 contains 15 residues. Trimming shortened V by 3 bases and J by 1 base, and 9 bases separated the two germline ends. The CDR3 here is CASSFVGLNTGELFF. The CDR3 region has the DNA TGTGCCAGCAGCTTTGTGGGATTGAACACCGGGGAGCTGTTTTTT. Using reference TRBV11-3 and TRBJ2-2 for the parts outside the CDR3, the full variable domain is EAGVVQSPRYKIIEKKQPVAFWCNPISGHNTLYWYLQNLGQGPELLIRYENEEAVDDSQLPKDRFSAERLKGVDSTLKIQPAELGDSAVYLCASSFVGLNTGELFFGEGSRLTVL.

This clone was detected only a few times. The same CDR3 can be traced to other DNA sequences in this sample. J is TRBJ2-1 and V is TRBV18; D not resolved. CDR3 length: 14 residues. V was cut by 1 base and J by 1 base, with 5 bases left in between. Germline CDR1 and CDR2: KGHSH and LQKENI. CDR3 protein: CASSPQGSYNEQFF. In DNA form, the CDR3 reads TGTGCCAGCTCACCACAGGGATCCTACAATGAGCAGTTCTTC.

This CDR3 reads CASRQGARGSPLHF. The CDR3 DNA reads TGTGCCAGCAGGCAGGGGGCGCGGGGTTCACCCCTCCACTTT. V is TRBV6-5 and J is TRBJ1-6; 8 bases are a match to TRBD1. The length of the CDR3 is 14 residues. Germline CDR1 and CDR2: MNHEY and SVGAGI. The J segment lost 9 bases and the V segment lost 6 bases, leaving 7 bases of the junction unmatched.

This clone was counted a few times. The chain combines TRBV6-6 with TRBJ2-1, with 11 bases identical to TRBD2. The CDR3 sequence is 12 residues long. Germline loops: CDR1 MNHNY, CDR2 SVGAGI (reference sequence). V lost 2 bases, J lost 15 bases, and 3 bases stayed unmatched. The CDR3 DNA reads as TGTGCCAGCAGTTACCTAGCGGGGGGCATGTTCTTC. Translated: CASSYLAGGMFF.

This chain joins TRBV7-3 and TRBJ2-2; D is unclear. Trimming removed 0 bases at V and 3 bases at J, with 11 bases between. This CDR3 has 16 amino acids. Germline assignment: CDR1 SGHTA and CDR2 FQGTGA. CDR3 sequence reads: CASSLTGSAHTGELFF. The CDR3 coding sequence is TGTGCCAGCAGCTTAACGGGGTCGGCGCACACCGGGGAGCTGTTTTTT.

The V gene is TRBV28, the J gene TRBJ2-1; tentatively, D is TRBD2 (5 bases). This CDR3 contains 13 residues. V dropped 8 bases and J dropped 8 bases, with 16 bases sitting between them. CDR1 and CDR2 from the germline V gene are MDHEN and SYDVKM. The CDR3 reads CASVRPGMDEQFF. CDR3 DNA: TGTGCCAGCGTCCGACCCGGGATGGATGAGCAGTTCTTC. The entire variable domain, with the rest obtained from reference TRBV28 and TRBJ2-1, is as follows: DVKVTQSSRYLVKRTGEKVFLECVQDMDHENMFWYRQDPGLGLRLIYFSYDVKMKEKGDIPEGYSVSREKKERFSLILESASTNQTSMYLCASVRPGMDEQFFGPGTRLTVL.

The J gene is TRBJ2-7, the V gene TRBV5-1; D is perhaps TRBD1 (5 bases). Germline lookup yields CDR1 SGHRS and CDR2 YFSETQ. The CDR3 is 14 amino acids. Deletions cut 4 bases from V and 3 bases from J, with 14 bases between. The DNA for the CDR3 is TGCGCCAGCAGCCTAGGGGTAGGGCGCTACGAGCAGTACTTC. Protein: CASSLGVGRYEQYF.

In the case of this clone: Within the sample, other DNA sequences also encode this same CDR3. This CDR3 is CAISESIVQGGLANVLTF. The CDR3, as DNA: TGTGCCATCAGTGAGTCGATTGTACAGGGTGGATTGGCCAACGTCCTGACTTTC. The chain employs TRBV10-3 and TRBJ2-6, with D possibly being TRBD1 (6 bases). CDR3 length: 18 residues. V was cut by 0 bases and J by 6 bases, with 18 bases left in between. CDR1 and CDR2 (germline): ENHRY, SYGVKD.

CDR3 nucleotide sequence: TGTGCCAGCAGTTTATTCACCGGAACCTACGAGCAGTACTTC. Residues: CASSLFTGTYEQYF. The chain has TRBV28 and TRBJ2-7; no firm D call. In germline, CDR1 is MDHEN, CDR2 SYDVKM. V was clipped by 1 base and J by 2 bases, with 9 bases between them. This CDR3 is built from 14 residues. Full variable domain (outside the CDR3, taken from reference TRBV28 and TRBJ2-7): DVKVTQSSRYLVKRTGEKVFLECVQDMDHENMFWYRQDPGLGLRLIYFSYDVKMKEKGDIPEGYSVSREKKERFSLILESASTNQTSMYLCASSLFTGTYEQYFGPGTRLTVT.

The chain has TRBV9 and TRBJ1-5; weak D call: TRBD1 (5 bases). This CDR3 is built from 15 residues. V lost 0 bases and J lost 4, with 11 bases in between. Germline assignment: CDR1 SGDLS and CDR2 YYNGEE. CDR3 residues: CASSVGPGGNQPQHF. Here the CDR3 DNA reads TGTGCCAGCAGCGTAGGTCCCGGGGGGAATCAGCCCCAGCATTTT.

The rearrangement links TRBV9 to TRBJ2-7, with 9 bases fitting TRBD1. The CDR3 has 13 amino acids. CDR1 SGDLS and CDR2 YYNGEE come from the germline V gene. J gave up 6 bases and V 2 bases, and 3 bases lay outside the gene matches. The CDR3 nucleotides are TGTGCCAGCAGCGTTCGACAGGGGGGCGAGCAGTACTTC. This sequence encodes CASSVRQGGEQYF.